The 20 T cell receptor beta chains reported below all come from one sample, sequenced in a study of T cells in Graves' hyperthyroidism and ophthalmopathy. Researchers amplified the TCR beta CDR3 regions from RNA transcripts. A first-round RT-PCR of the TCR CDR3 used the HTBI primer set. TCRdb re-called the multiplex PCR reads with MiXCR, one entry per CDR3 protein. The sample shows a few hundred thousand distinct CDR3 sequences, 46% of them seen only once. The specimen was peripheral blood or thyroid tissue (not recorded which). The receptors shown here come from a woman between 18 and 29 years old with Graves' hyperthyroidism.

Comment on this clonotype: This may be a read error: a much more frequent sequence differs by one nucleotide. The rearrangement uses TRBV7-9 and TRBJ2-7, with a weak D call TRBD1 (5 bases). CDR3 size: 16 residues. Germline V CDR1 and CDR2: SEHNR, FQNEAQ (reference sequence). The chain's CDR3 is CASSFPGMDKTYERYF. Written as DNA, the CDR3 is TGTGCCAGCAGCTTTCCTGGGATGGACAAAACCTACGAGCGGTACTTC.

J is TRBJ2-7 and V is TRBV29-1, with 8 bases identical to TRBD1. CDR1 is SQVTM, CDR2 ANQGSEA, per germline. V gave up 3 bases and J gave up 5 bases; unmatched junction bases: 6. CDR3 length equals 13 residues. CDR3 protein: CSVDSDRAHEQYF. The DNA for the CDR3 is TGCAGCGTTGATTCGGACAGGGCTCACGAGCAGTACTTC.

With regard to this clonotype: One end of the junction does not line up with germline, which may come from a read error. The V and J genes are TRBV7-2 and TRBJ2-2; tentatively, D is TRBD1 or TRBD2 (7 bases each). The CDR3 totals 16 residues. Germline lookup yields CDR1 SGHTA and CDR2 FQGNSA. For the CDR3, the DNA is TGTGCCGGCAGCTTAGGGAGGGGGCGAGGCACCGGGGAGCTGTTTTTT. This encodes CAGSLGRGRGTGELFF.

This clonotype was picked up many times. CDR3 coding DNA: TGTGCCAGCAGCTTAAAGGGCACTGAAGCTTTCTTT. Protein: CASSLKGTEAFF. The chain couples TRBV7-8 to TRBJ1-1, with D uncertain. CDR3 length equals 12 residues. Deletions cut 2 bases from V and 4 bases from J, with 5 bases between. Germline loops: CDR1 SGHVS, CDR2 FQNEAQ.

This clonotype was seen more than once but under ten times. The chain is built from TRBV6-5 and TRBJ2-2; no definite D call. Trimming shortened V by 6 bases and J by 7 bases, and 12 bases separated the two germline ends. Germline loops: CDR1 MNHEY, CDR2 SVGAGI. This CDR3 has 13 amino acids. The CDR3 sequence: CASSPDSYGELFF. The DNA for the CDR3 is TGTGCCAGCAGCCCCGATAGTTACGGGGAGCTGTTTTTT.

Ten or more counts support this clonotype. The chain carries TRBV5-6 and TRBJ1-5; D unresolved. V gave up 2 bases and J gave up 3 bases, with 9 bases separating them. There are 14 residues in the CDR3. CDR1 and CDR2 from the germline V gene are SGHDT and YYEEEE. In nucleotides, the CDR3 is TGTGCCAGCAGCTTAGGGCTCAACAATCAGCCCCAGCATTTT. Residues: CASSLGLNNQPQHF.

At least ten counts were recorded for this clonotype. The J gene is TRBJ2-7, the V gene TRBV29-1; D gene uncertain. CDR1 and CDR2 from the germline V gene are SQVTM and ANQGSEA. The length of the CDR3 is 12 residues. The germline V and J ends were trimmed by 5 bases and 7 bases, with 15 bases remaining between them. CDR3 protein: CSVLDGKGEQYF. CDR3 DNA: TGCAGCGTTCTGGACGGAAAAGGGGAGCAGTACTTC.

A note on this clonotype: This may be a read error, as it is one base from a much larger clone. The rearrangement uses TRBV10-3 and TRBJ2-2; D may correspond to TRBD1 or TRBD2 (5 bases each). The V gene's germline CDR1 is ENHRY and CDR2 SYGVKD. The CDR3 is 15 residues long. The CDR3 loop reads CAISAGTANAGELFF. For the CDR3, the DNA is TGTGCCATCAGTGCTGGGACGGCGAACGCCGGGGAGCTGTTTTTT.

The rearrangement links TRBV9 to TRBJ2-3, with 8 positions matching TRBD2. V dropped 0 bases and J dropped 5; count of bases not matched to a gene: 8. Germline-derived CDR1 and CDR2 are SGDLS and YYNGEE. The CDR3 contains 16 residues. The CDR3 region is CASSVGIAGFVDTQYF. CDR3 DNA sequence: TGTGCCAGCAGCGTAGGGATAGCGGGATTCGTAGATACGCAGTATTTT.

Comment on this clonotype: Its ends do not fully match the called genes, so a read error is possible. The chain links TRBV29-1 to TRBJ2-5; D possibly matches TRBD1 or TRBD2 (7 bases each). Germline values: CDR1 SQVTM, CDR2 ANQGSEA. This CDR3 comprises 10 residues. The CDR3 nucleotides are TGCAGCGTTGAAGCGGGGGGACAGTCCTTC. Protein sequence: CSVEAGGQSF.

In this sample, this clonotype turned up many times. V is TRBV11-3 and J is TRBJ1-6, with 8 bases that match TRBD1. J was trimmed by 14 bases and V by 4 bases; bases with no gene match: 7. Per germline, CDR1 SGHNT and CDR2 YENEEA. The CDR3 loop spans 13 amino acids. The CDR3 coding sequence is TGTGCCAGCAGCTATCCTGGGACAGGCACCCTCCACTTT. This translates into CASSYPGTGTLHF.

This clonotype was counted between two and nine times. The chain has TRBV6-1 and TRBJ1-2, with unresolved D. The CDR3 is 18 residues long. V gave up 1 base and J gave up 2 bases, with 20 bases separating them. The germline CDR1 and CDR2 sequences are MNHNS and SASEGT. CDR3 in amino acids: CASSEGLVWRIKNYGYTF. As DNA, the CDR3 is TGTGCCAGCAGTGAAGGGCTCGTTTGGCGCATAAAAAACTATGGCTACACCTTC.

About this clonotype itself: The junction departs from germline at one end; a sequencing error may be responsible. The rearrangement links TRBV7-9 to TRBJ2-7, with TRBD1 matching 11 bases. The closer fit of TRBJ2-1 to the DNA end suggests the J call may be wrong. Per germline, CDR1 SEHNR and CDR2 FQNEAQ (reference sequence). The CDR3 loop spans 15 amino acids. The CDR3 sequence is CASSHPGQGDNEQFF. CDR3 in DNA: TGCGCCAGCAGCCACCCGGGACAGGGGGATAATGAGCAGTTCTTC.

The V call is TRBV2, the J call TRBJ2-5; the match to TRBD2 covers 7 bases. This CDR3 has 14 residues. The trim removed 4 bases at V and 4 bases at J, leaving 6 bases unmatched. Germline V gene data show CDR1 as SNHLY and CDR2 as FYNNEI. The DNA of the CDR3 is TGTGCCAGCAGTGTGGGGAGCGGGGTAGAGACCCAGTACTTC. Its translation: CASSVGSGVETQYF.

This clonotype was recorded many times. The V and J genes are TRBV12-3 or TRBV12-4 and TRBJ2-5; the D call may be TRBD1 or TRBD2 (5 bases each). Trimming removed 6 bases from V and 5 bases from J, with 10 bases in between. CDR3 length: 12 residues. CDR3 DNA sequence: TGTGCCAGCAGGGGGGACGTCGAGACCCAGTACTTC. This codes for CASRGDVETQYF.

At least ten counts were recorded for this clonotype. The CDR3 here is CATSDNLSSKAFF. CDR3 nucleotide sequence: TGTGCCACCAGTGATAACCTATCTTCTAAAGCTTTCTTT. This chain joins TRBV24-1 and TRBJ1-1; unclear D gene. CDR1 and CDR2 (germline): KGHDR, SFDVKD. The CDR3 extends over 13 amino acids. Trimming removed 3 bases from V and 9 bases from J, with 13 bases in between.

This sequence joins TRBV25-1 and TRBJ2-7; 7 bases fit TRBD2. The J segment lost 2 bases and the V segment lost 11 bases, leaving 12 bases of the junction unmatched. Germline assignment: CDR1 MGHDK and CDR2 SYGVNS. This CDR3 is 14 amino acids long. CDR3 region: CACRGDCYAYEQYF. The CDR3, as DNA: TGTGCCTGCCGGGGGGACTGCTATGCCTACGAGCAGTACTTC.

This clonotype was counted ten times or more. V is TRBV19 and J is TRBJ1-1; the match to TRBD1 covers 10 bases. V was pared by 8 bases and J by 1 base, with 7 bases of the junction left unmatched. Germline lookup yields CDR1 LNHDA and CDR2 SQIVND (reference sequence). The CDR3 runs to 15 residues. This CDR3 reads CASRQGARGNTEAFF. CDR3 coding DNA: TGTGCCAGTCGACAGGGGGCGAGGGGGAACACTGAAGCTTTCTTT.

This clonotype came up many times. The chain has TRBV6-5 and TRBJ1-5; maybe TRBD1 (6 bases). This CDR3 is 15 amino acids long. Trimming cost V 5 bases and J 5 bases, with 16 bases left between them. Per germline, CDR1 MNHEY and CDR2 SVGAGI. CDR3 region: CASSAHYRDHQPQHF. The CDR3 region has the DNA TGTGCCAGCAGTGCCCACTACAGGGATCATCAGCCCCAGCATTTT.

J is TRBJ2-5 and V is TRBV2; 9 bases align to TRBD1. V shed 8 bases and J 10 bases; nucleotides not matched to a gene: 14. CDR1 and CDR2 from the germline V gene are SNHLY and FYNNEI. The CDR3 runs 14 residues. CDR3 DNA: TGTGCCAGCCCACCCCCGGGACAGGGCCCTAGCCAGTACTTC. This translates into CASPPPGQGPSQYF.